This T cell receptor beta chain was observed in a study of T-cell reconstitution after alpha-beta-depleted transplantation in children (dated by TCRdb to 2015 to 2016). Looking at the study overall: Using TCR repertoire profiling, the study followed T-cell immune reconstitution in a quantitative way in children after TCRalphabeta/CD19-depleted allogeneic hematopoietic cell transplantation.

Regarding this clonotype: No cognate antigen has been identified for it. No much larger clone exists at a distance of one base, and base qualities are not known.

Receptors were amplified or captured by PCR. Reads for this sample came from an Illumina HiSeq 2500. TCR libraries were prepared with molecular barcoding, using unique molecular identifiers to normalize TCRbeta repertoire quantification. TCRdb redid the processing of the public reads, applying fastp at Q25 and MiXCR, and retained in-frame beta chains. Merged by CDR3 protein, the rows form single entries marked with the most common genes and DNA. Recorded for this sample are under 850,000 distinct CDR3 sequences; over 10% of them occurred a single time. The biggest ten clones account for 0.79% of the sample. The sample's treatment or condition, from its label and the paper: allogeneic hematopoietic cell transplantation with graft depleted of TCRalphabeta T cells and CD19 B cells. Transplant recipients were children who received TCRalphabeta/CD19-depleted allogeneic hematopoietic cell grafts. The germline ends are 11 bases apart after V is trimmed by 6 bases and J by 0 bases. In the germline V gene (reference sequence), CDR1 corresponds to LNHDA and CDR2 to SQIVND. Measured from the cysteine to the phenylalanine, the CDR3 is 15 residues long. Only the CDR3 region is kept as DNA, spanning 45 bases read in frame from base 1.

Here is what the overall study found, with its caveats: Over the following months the frequencies of hyperexpanded clones went down, and after one year T-cell counts and TCRbeta diversity were mostly credited to newly produced T cells. The apparently early alphabetaT-cell count recovery about two months after transplant was reportedly dependent on only several hundred rapidly expanded clones derived from non-depleted graft cells. In some patients, the high TCRbeta diversity seen at day 60 was put down to recipient T cells and intrathymic progenitors that had survived conditioning.

Material: PBMCs, obtained before TCRalphabeta/CD19-depleted stem cell transplant. The clonotype comes from a girl aged 2-9 years with congenital amegakaryocytic thrombocytopenia, due to receive a stem cell transplant. The chain is encoded by TRBV19 joined to TRBJ1-4, with the D gene not confidently named. The CDR3 has the sequence CASRWTAATNEKLFF. The sequenced DNA is TGTGCCAGTAGATGGACGGCTGCAACTAATGAAAAACTGTTTTTT.